The rows below give T cell receptor beta chains drawn from one sample of a study of radiotherapy plus CTLA-4 blockade in lung cancer. Clones were read by immunoSEQ multiplex PCR, and TCRdb kept only the in-frame ones, dropping some. The sample shows some 27,000 clones, about 75% of them seen only once. Sequencing was performed on peripheral blood, taken from a patient treated with radiotherapy plus ipilimumab. The source of these receptors is a human donor with non-small cell lung cancer that progressed on radiotherapy plus ipilimumab. The CDR3 runs from the conserved cysteine through the conserved F or W. A D gene is named only where the DNA matches it firmly. For some rows the clone size is stated as once, few or many, or as a class when expanded; others skip it.

CDR3 length | clone size | D gene | J gene | V gene | CDR3 DNA | CDR3 protein
13 | few | . | TRBJ1-6 | TRBV18 | TGTGCCAGCTCTGACACCAGGGATTCACCCCTCCACTTT | CASSDTRDSPLHF
15 | . | TRBD1 | TRBJ2-7 | TRBV4-1 | TGCGCCAGCAGCCCGGCCGGGACAGGGGTAATCGAGCAGTACTTC | CASSPAGTGVIEQYF
13 | . | . | TRBJ1-6 | TRBV4-1 | TGCGCCAGCAGCCAAGATTTAAGGGCACCCCTCCACTTT | CASSQDLRAPLHF
13 | . | . | TRBJ2-7 | TRBV2 | TGTGCCAGCTCGACAGCCCTCTCCTACGAGCAGTACTTC | CASSTALSYEQYF
15 | . | . | TRBJ1-5 | TRBV18 | TGTGCCAGCTCACCATCCACGGGGGCAGGTCAGCCCCAGCATTTT | CASSPSTGAGQPQHF
12 | . | . | TRBJ2-2 | TRBV7-3 | TGTGCCAGCAGCCGGGAGACCGGGGAGCTGTTTTTT | CASSRETGELFF
13 | . | . | TRBJ2-1 | TRBV7-2 | TGTGCCAGCAGCTTAGCGTATAACAGCGAGCAGTTCTTC | CASSLAYNSEQFF
17 | . | TRBD2 | TRBJ2-3 | TRBV29-1 | TGCAGCGTTGAAGGACTAGCGGGGGGCCGTAGCACAGATACGCAGTATTTT | CSVEGLAGGRSTDTQYF
14 | . | . | TRBJ2-2 | TRBV7-2 | TGTGCCAGCAGCTTAATGGGCGGTCCCGGGGAGCTGTTTTTT | CASSLMGGPGELFF
14 | once | . | TRBJ2-3 | TRBV7-3 | TGTGCCAGCAGCTTAATGGCAACCACAGATACGCAGTATTTT | CASSLMATTDTQYF
11 | . | . | TRBJ2-7 | TRBV28 | TGTGCCAGCAGTTTTAACTACGAGCAGTACTTC | CASSFNYEQYF
16 | . | . | TRBJ1-1 | TRBV19 | TGTGCCAGTAGTCTCTGGGACTCAATTGGGGTCACTGAAGCTTTCTTT | CASSLWDSIGVTEAFF
15 | . | TRBD1 | TRBJ1-4 | TRBV5-8 | TGTGCCAGCAGCTTGGTGGGACAGGGTGACGAAAAACTGTTTTTT | CASSLVGQGDEKLFF
11 | . | . | TRBJ2-1 | TRBV18 | TGTGCCAGCTCTATACAAGGTGAGCAGTTCTTC | CASSIQGEQFF
15 | few | . | TRBJ2-3 | TRBV28 | TGTGCCAGCAGTTTAGGAGGGGTTAGCACAGATACGCAGTATTTT | CASSLGGVSTDTQYF
12 | . | . | TRBJ1-2 | TRBV7-9 | TGTGCCAGCAGCCCCGCGGCTACTGGCTACACCTTC | CASSPAATGYTF
12 | . | . | TRBJ1-2 | TRBV11-1 | TGTGCCAGCAGCTTCCAGGGTAATGGCTACACCTTC | CASSFQGNGYTF
17 | . | TRBD1 | TRBJ2-1 | TRBV28 | TGTGCCAGCAGTTTAGGGGGTGAGGGGGCTACGAACAATGAGCAGTTCTTC | CASSLGGEGATNNEQFF
16 | . | . | TRBJ2-1 | TRBV10-3 | TGTGCCATCAGTGATCCCCAGGGGGGCGTGTGGAATGAGCAGTTCTTC | CAISDPQGGVWNEQFF
17 | . | . | TRBJ2-7 | TRBV19 | TGTGCCAGTAGTATAGATCTATCGGCGACGGTTTCCTACGAGCAGTACTTC | CASSIDLSATVSYEQYF
15 | . | . | TRBJ1-2 | TRBV5-1 | TGCGCCAGCAGCCACCCCGACTCTCCTATCTATGGCTACACCTTC | CASSHPDSPIYGYTF
13 | . | . | TRBJ1-2 | TRBV19 | TGTGCCAGTAGCCTACAGGGAGTAAGTGGCTACACCTTC | CASSLQGVSGYTF
15 | . | . | TRBJ2-1 | TRBV5-5 | TGTGCCAGCAGCTCCGAGGGGGGCTCCTACAATGAGCAGTTCTTC | CASSSEGGSYNEQFF
16 | few | TRBD2 | TRBJ2-5 | TRBV5-3 | TGTGCCAGAAGCCAAAGTCCCGGGACTAGCTCGGAGACCCAGTACTTC | CARSQSPGTSSETQYF
15 | . | TRBD1 | TRBJ1-2 | TRBV10-3 | TGTGCCATCAGTGAGGGACAGGGGGCCGGCTATGGCTACACCTTC | CAISEGQGAGYGYTF
18 | . | . | TRBJ2-1 | TRBV4-3 | TGCGCCAGCAGCCAAGAGATTGGTCAGGGAATATCCTACAATGAGCAGTTCTTC | CASSQEIGQGISYNEQFF
12 | . | TRBD1 | TRBJ2-7 | TRBV5-1 | TGCGCCAGCAGCTTACAGGGGCGCGAGCAGTACTTC | CASSLQGREQYF
15 | . | . | TRBJ2-3 | TRBV5-1 | TGCGCCAGCAGAGGGGCCCGGGGCCCAACAGATACGCAGTATTTT | CASRGARGPTDTQYF
13 | . | . | TRBJ2-1 | TRBV28 | TGTGCCAGCAGTTTTTCCCTGTACAATGAGCAGTTCTTC | CASSFSLYNEQFF
13 | . | TRBD2 | TRBJ2-7 | TRBV4-1 | TGCGCCAGCAGCCAAGATGGTCGACTAGCTCAATACTTC | CASSQDGRLAQYF
12 | . | . | TRBJ1-1 | TRBV5-1 | TGCGCCAGCACAGGGGACCACACTGAAGCTTTCTTT | CASTGDHTEAFF
9 | . | . | TRBJ1-2 | TRBV20-1 | TGCAGTCCCGACTATGGCTACACCTTC | CSPDYGYTF
15 | . | TRBD1 | TRBJ1-4 | TRBV2 | TGTGCCAGCAGTGGGCGGGACAGGAGGGATGAAAAACTGTTTTTT | CASSGRDRRDEKLFF
15 | . | . | TRBJ1-5 | TRBV6-5 | TGTGCCAGCAGTCCCCCGGGGGGTAGCAATCAGCCCCAGCATTTT | CASSPPGGSNQPQHF
17 | . | . | TRBJ1-1 | TRBV30 | TGTGCCTGGAGTGTACGGGAAGGTGGAACCTTGGACACTGAAGCTTTCTTT | CAWSVREGGTLDTEAFF
14 | . | . | TRBJ2-7 | TRBV28 | TGTGCCAGCAGTTTGTCATACGGGACCTACGAGCAGTACTTC | CASSLSYGTYEQYF
18 | . | TRBD2 | TRBJ2-3 | TRBV2 | TGTGCCAGCAACGACCTCCCTAGCGGGGGGCTGCCCACAGATACGCAGTATTTT | CASNDLPSGGLPTDTQYF
13 | few | . | TRBJ2-7 | TRBV5-6 | TGTGCCAGCAGCTTGTACGGGACCTACGAGCAGTACTTC | CASSLYGTYEQYF
15 | . | . | TRBJ1-5 | TRBV19 | TGTGCCAGTAGTATGAAATACAGTAGCAATCAGCCCCAGCATTTT | CASSMKYSSNQPQHF
13 | . | TRBD1 | TRBJ2-7 | TRBV18 | TGTGCCAGCTCACGGGACAGGGGATACGAGCAGTACTTC | CASSRDRGYEQYF
17 | . | TRBD2 | TRBJ2-3 | TRBV7-8 | TGTGCCAGCAGCTTATCGTCTACGGGGGGTAGCACAGATACGCAGTATTTT | CASSLSSTGGSTDTQYF
12 | . | . | TRBJ2-7 | TRBV28 | TGTGCCAGCAGGGTGACAGTAGGCGAGCAGTACTTC | CASRVTVGEQYF
17 | . | . | TRBJ2-1 | TRBV10-3 | TGTGCCATCAGTGAGTCGACAATGGGGGGCTCCTACAATGAGCAGTTCTTC | CAISESTMGGSYNEQFF
16 | . | . | TRBJ2-3 | TRBV11-2 | TGTGCCAGCAGCTCCGTCGGTGGGGGCCAGAGGCATACGCAGTATTTT | CASSSVGGGQRHTQYF
13 | . | TRBD1 | TRBJ2-7 | TRBV29-1 | TGCAGCGTTGAAGGGACAGGGGGATACGAGCAGTACTTC | CSVEGTGGYEQYF
13 | . | TRBD1 | TRBJ1-2 | TRBV30 | TGTGCCTGGCATAGGGACAGGCCCTATGGCTACACCTTC | CAWHRDRPYGYTF
12 | . | . | TRBJ1-1 | TRBV10-3 | TGTGCCATCAGTGAGGCGGGACTAGAAGCTTTCTTT | CAISEAGLEAFF
15 | . | . | TRBJ1-2 | TRBV9 | TGTGCCAGCAGCGTAGGGGGCACAACAAACTATGGCTACACCTTC | CASSVGGTTNYGYTF
19 | . | TRBD2 | TRBJ2-7 | TRBV30 | TGTGCCTGGATTCTCAGACCGGGACTAGGGTCCCCGCCGAGACACGAGCAGTACTTC | CAWILRPGLGSPPRHEQYF
16 | . | . | TRBJ2-1 | TRBV7-6 | TGTGCCAGCAGCTTAGGGCATGGGATCTCCTACAATGAGCAGTTCTTC | CASSLGHGISYNEQFF